Listed below are T cell receptor beta chains from one sample, sequenced in a study of T-cell reconstitution after alpha-beta-depleted transplantation in children. One entry per CDR3 protein, called by TCRdb with MiXCR from the PCR reads. Seen here are fewer than 750,000 distinct CDR3 sequences, 23% observed once, and the top ten hold roughly 13%. The source was PBMCs, mostly from graft donor cells, collected 360 days after TCRalphabeta/CD19-depleted stem cell transplant. The receptors derive from a boy in the first two years of life who had a stem cell transplant for acute myeloid leukemia, so the T cells may come from the graft donor. Each CDR3 is given with its conserved first and last residue. The order of the fields is V gene, J gene, D gene, clone size, CDR3 DNA, CDR3 protein. The D gene is left open where the match is weak. Clone size is not always given. Where it is, it says once, few, many or a class for expanded clones.

TRBV11-2	TRBJ2-6	NA	few	TGTGCCAGCAGCTCGTGGCCAGTTGGGGCGTCGGCTGGGGCCAACGTCCTGACTTTC	CASSSWPVGASAGANVLTF
TRBV20-1	TRBJ2-4	NA	few	TGCAGTGCGGGATCCTATCAGCCTTTAGCCAAAAACATTCAGTACTTC	CSAGSYQPLAKNIQYF
TRBV4-2	TRBJ2-1	NA	few	TGTGCCAGCAGCCAAGCACGGGGGCCGGGCGATGAGCAGTTCTTC	CASSQARGPGDEQFF
TRBV20-1	TRBJ1-4	NA	few	TGCAGTGCTAGGGAGGTGGAGAAAGAAGCTGAAAAACTGTTTTTT	CSAREVEKEAEKLFF
TRBV15	TRBJ1-5	NA	NA	TGTGCCACCAGCACCCTCAGGGGGCCCCAGCATTTT	CATSTLRGPQHF
TRBV6-2/TRBV6-3	TRBJ1-3	NA	NA	TGTGCCAGCATATACGGAAGCTCTGGAAACACCATATATTTT	CASIYGSSGNTIYF
TRBV24-1	TRBJ1-5	NA	many	TGTGCCACCAGTGATGGAGGAAGGGGTAGCAATCAGCCCCAGCATTTT	CATSDGGRGSNQPQHF
TRBV12-3/TRBV12-4	TRBJ1-5	TRBD1	NA	TGTGCCAGCAGTTCCGGGACAGGGGGCCTTTATAGCAATCAGCCCCAGCATTTT	CASSSGTGGLYSNQPQHF
TRBV29-1	TRBJ2-1	TRBD2	NA	TGCAGCGTTGGACCGACTAGCGGGTTCTACAATGAGCAGTTCTTC	CSVGPTSGFYNEQFF
TRBV6-2/TRBV6-3	TRBJ2-5	NA	NA	TGTGCCAGCTCTCAACCTGTGGAGACCCAGTACTTC	CASSQPVETQYF
TRBV6-2/TRBV6-3	TRBJ1-1	NA	few	TGTGCCAGCAGTTACGACAGAGGCACTGAAGCTTTCTTT	CASSYDRGTEAFF
TRBV28	TRBJ2-2	NA	many	TGTGCCAGCGGGGTGGGACCCCTGGTCACCGGGGAGCTGTTTTTT	CASGVGPLVTGELFF
TRBV7-9	TRBJ1-2	NA	many	TGTGCCAGCAGCCCAGGCCCGGTTCTCCTCTATGGCTACACCTTC	CASSPGPVLLYGYTF
TRBV20-1	TRBJ2-5	NA	few	TGCAGTGCTATAGGGGGGGAGACCCAGTACTTC	CSAIGGETQYF
TRBV20-1	TRBJ1-1	NA	NA	TGCAGTGCTAGAGTACGGGTGGGAGGGGAGGCTTTCTTT	CSARVRVGGEAFF
TRBV7-2	TRBJ1-2	NA	few	TGTGCCAGCAGCTTACCTCCCGACTATGGCTACACCTTC	CASSLPPDYGYTF
TRBV29-1	TRBJ1-4	NA	NA	TGCAGCGCCCAATCGACAGAAAAACTGTATTTT	CSAQSTEKLYF
TRBV7-8	TRBJ2-7	TRBD2	NA	TGTGCCAGCAGCTTAGCTCCTAGCGGGGATTACGAGCAGTACTTC	CASSLAPSGDYEQYF
TRBV20-1	TRBJ2-3	TRBD2	NA	TGCAGTGCGCAGCGGGGGGGCCCAGATACGCAGTATTTT	CSAQRGGPDTQYF
TRBV29-1	TRBJ2-1	TRBD2	many	TGCAGCGTCGGACTAGCGGGGGGGTACAATGAGCAGTTCTTC	CSVGLAGGYNEQFF
TRBV5-1	TRBJ1-1	NA	few	TGTGCCAGCTCGGGGTACACTGAAGCTTTCTTT	CASSGYTEAFF
TRBV6-2/TRBV6-3	TRBJ2-3	NA	NA	TGTGCCAGCAGTTACAAGGGGCTAGCGCTACAACAGACTTATACGCAGTATTTT	CASSYKGLALQQTYTQYF
TRBV7-2	TRBJ2-5	TRBD2	NA	TGTGCCAGCAGCTTAGCGGGCGGGGGGGGAGGAGAGACCCAGTACTTC	CASSLAGGGGGETQYF
TRBV10-3	TRBJ2-5	NA	many	TGTGCCATCAGTGACACAGGGAATCTAGGAGAGACCCAGTACTTC	CAISDTGNLGETQYF
TRBV2	TRBJ1-5	NA	NA	TGTGCCAGCAGTGCCGCCCCGGGAGGTCCGCATTTT	CASSAAPGGPHF
TRBV6-5	TRBJ2-1	TRBD1	few	TGTGCCAGCAGTTACTTGGACGTGACAGGGGTGAGGAATGAGCAGTTCTTC	CASSYLDVTGVRNEQFF
TRBV5-5	TRBJ2-4	NA	NA	TGTGCCAGCAGCCCCCGGGGAACTGAAAACATTCAGTACTTC	CASSPRGTENIQYF
TRBV5-1	TRBJ2-5	TRBD1	few	TGCGCCAGCAGGTTACAGGGGGCTGGAGAGACCCAGTACTTC	CASRLQGAGETQYF
TRBV12-3/TRBV12-4	TRBJ1-2	NA	many	TGTGCCAGCAGCTCCCGGTTGGGAGACTATGGCTACACCTTC	CASSSRLGDYGYTF
TRBV6-1	TRBJ1-2	NA	few	TGTGCCAGCAGTGGAGACGAGAACTATGGCTACACCTTC	CASSGDENYGYTF
TRBV12-3/TRBV12-4	TRBJ2-3	NA	few	TGTGCCAGCAGCCCCGGTTGGGGCACAGATACGCAGTATTTT	CASSPGWGTDTQYF
TRBV20-1	TRBJ1-5	TRBD1	NA	TGCAGTGCTAGCAGGGGGACAGGCAATCAGCCCCAGCATTTT	CSASRGTGNQPQHF
TRBV6-4	TRBJ1-5	TRBD1	NA	TGTGCCAGCAGTCGTTTGTCCCGGGACAGGGGGCAAGTTGATCAGCCCCAGCATTTT	CASSRLSRDRGQVDQPQHF
TRBV24-1	TRBJ2-3	TRBD2	few	TGTGCCACGGCGGGGGGCACAGATACGCAGTATTTT	CATAGGTDTQYF
TRBV20-1	TRBJ2-4	NA	NA	TGCAGTGCTAGACTCCGGGCCAAAAACATTCAGTACTTC	CSARLRAKNIQYF
TRBV18	TRBJ2-3	NA	NA	TGTGCCAGCTCACCAGCCGGGATTGTCGGCACAGATACGCAGTATTTT	CASSPAGIVGTDTQYF
TRBV6-1	TRBJ2-7	NA	many	TGTGCCAGCAGTGAACTCCGGTTTCCGGGATACGAGCAGTACTTC	CASSELRFPGYEQYF
TRBV4-3	TRBJ2-2	NA	few	TGCGCCAGCAGCCAAGATCGGCCAGGGACCGGGGAGCTGTTTTTT	CASSQDRPGTGELFF
TRBV20-1	TRBJ2-5	NA	many	TGCAGTGCCTTACAAGAGACCCAGTACTTC	CSALQETQYF
TRBV15	TRBJ1-4	TRBD1	NA	TGTGCCACCAGCACAGACAGGGATAATGAAAAACTGTTTTTT	CATSTDRDNEKLFF
TRBV12-3/TRBV12-4	TRBJ2-5	TRBD2	many	TGTGCCAGCAGCCCGGGGAGCGGGGTAAAGACCCAGTACTTC	CASSPGSGVKTQYF
TRBV5-1	TRBJ2-1	TRBD2	NA	TGCGCCAGCAGCCTGGGACTAGCGGGGTTCAATGAGCAGTTCTTC	CASSLGLAGFNEQFF
TRBV5-1	TRBJ2-2	NA	NA	TGCGCCAGCAGCTTACCGAGGACGGGCGAAAACACCGGGGAGCTGTTTTTT	CASSLPRTGENTGELFF
TRBV20-1	TRBJ2-6	NA	few	TGCAGTGCTAGCCACAGTGCAACCCCACCTTCTGGGGCCAACGTCCTGACTTTC	CSASHSATPPSGANVLTF
TRBV5-1	TRBJ2-1	NA	many	TGCGCCACCGCGGATGGTTACAATGAGCAGTTCTTC	CATADGYNEQFF
TRBV4-2	TRBJ1-1	NA	NA	TGTGCCAGCAGCCAAGATATGGGGGCACGGTACACTGAAGCTTTCTTT	CASSQDMGARYTEAFF
TRBV2	TRBJ2-3	TRBD2	NA	TGTGCCAGCAGCTCCACCGGGACTATCATTCATACGCAGTATTTT	CASSSTGTIIHTQYF
TRBV5-1	TRBJ2-6	NA	few	TGCGCCAGCAGCTTCCAGGGGTCTCGGATCTCTGGGGCCAACGTCCTGACTTTC	CASSFQGSRISGANVLTF